Below, 26 T cell receptor beta chains from the same sample are listed, as sequenced in a study of regulatory T cells in long-lasting Graves disease. Time point in this sample: persistent/refractory GD, antithyroid drugs over 5 years with positive TRAb. There was RNA extracted from PBMCs, and the TCR library was made from it. Sequencing libraries for TCR beta were prepared with iRepertoire HTBI primers and Arm-PCR of CDR3 regions. Using its own MiXCR run on the multiplex PCR reads, TCRdb lists one record per CDR3 protein. The data show some 450,000 distinct CDR3 sequences, 20% to 30% seen once. Specimen: peripheral blood mononuclear cells (PBMCs), collected when the disease was refractory, from a patient treated with antithyroid drugs. These receptors came from a female donor with Graves disease.

The gene calls are TRBV28 and TRBJ1-4; a possible D gene is TRBD1 (5 bases). V gave up 5 bases and J gave up 4 bases, with 8 bases separating them. CDR1 and CDR2 (germline): MDHEN, SYDVKM. CDR3 length equals 13 residues. The CDR3 coding sequence is TGTGCCAGCAGTGGGACCCTTAATGAAAAACTGTTTTTT. Its translation: CASSGTLNEKLFF. The variable domain in full, completed from reference TRBV28 and TRBJ1-4, reads DVKVTQSSRYLVKRTGEKVFLECVQDMDHENMFWYRQDPGLGLRLIYFSYDVKMKEKGDIPEGYSVSREKKERFSLILESASTNQTSMYLCASSGTLNEKLFFGSGTQLSVL.

The chain combines TRBV7-2 with TRBJ2-7, with TRBD2 matching over 7 bases. The germline CDR1 and CDR2 sequences are SGHTA and FQGNSA. The CDR3 length is 15 residues. The V gene end was trimmed by 1 base and the J gene end by 7 bases; junction bases not matched to a gene: 10. As DNA, the CDR3 is TGTGCCAGCAGCTTAGTTCCGGGACTATCGTTAGAGCAGTACTTC. Translated: CASSLVPGLSLEQYF. The variable domain in full, completed from reference TRBV7-2 and TRBJ2-7, reads GAGVSQSPSNKVTEKGKDVELRCDPISGHTALYWYRQSLGQGLEFLIYFQGNSAPDKSGLPSDRFSAERTGGSVSTLTIQRTQQEDSAVYLCASSLVPGLSLEQYFGPGTRLTVT.

This chain uses TRBV3-1 with TRBJ1-6; possibly TRBD1 for D (5 bases). V was pared by 4 bases and J by 7 bases, with 11 bases between. CDR3 length: 14 amino acids. CDR1 is LGHDT, CDR2 YNNKEL, per germline (reference sequence). The CDR3 spells CASSLGRLNSPLHF. As DNA, the CDR3 is TGTGCCAGCAGCCTGGGGCGGCTAAATTCACCCCTCCACTTT.

This clonotype was seen repeatedly, ten times or more. The chain joins TRBV3-1 to TRBJ1-1; the D gene is possibly TRBD1 (5 bases). The CDR3 spans 14 residues. Germline V gives CDR1 LGHDT, CDR2 YNNKEL (reference sequence). The ends were cut back, 3 bases at V and 1 base at J, with 9 bases in the middle. Here the CDR3 reads CASSQGPRNTEAFF. In DNA form, the CDR3 reads TGTGCCAGCAGCCAGGGGCCGCGGAACACTGAAGCTTTCTTT. The variable domain in full, with the rest retrieved from reference TRBV3-1 and TRBJ1-1, is DTAVSQTPKYLVTQMGNDKSIKCEQNLGHDTMYWYKQDSKKFLKIMFSYNNKELIINETVPNRFSPKSPDKAHLNLHINSLELGDSAVYFCASSQGPRNTEAFFGQGTRLTVV.

This clonotype was observed many times. The chain has TRBV2 and TRBJ2-5; the D gene is possibly TRBD1 (6 bases). Deletions cut 7 bases from V and 0 bases from J, with 9 bases between. CDR3 size: 13 residues. The germline CDR1 and CDR2 sequences are SNHLY and FYNNEI. The CDR3 DNA reads as TGTGCCAGCACCCGGGACAACCAAGAGACCCAGTACTTC. Its translation: CASTRDNQETQYF. The full variable domain, rest sourced from reference TRBV2 and TRBJ2-5, is EPEVTQTPSHQVTQMGQEVILRCVPISNHLYFYWYRQILGQKVEFLVSFYNNEISEKSEIFDDQFSVERPDGSNFTLKIRSTKLEDSAMYFCASTRDNQETQYFGPGTRLLVL.

This clonotype occurred a few times. This sequence may be a read error, since a much larger clone differs from it by one base. The chain couples TRBV5-5 to TRBJ1-2; TRBD1 aligns across 7 bases. Looked up from germline, CDR1 is SGHKS and CDR2 is YYEKEE (reference sequence). This CDR3 is built from 13 residues. J gave up 4 bases and V 5 bases, and 5 bases lay outside the gene matches. For the CDR3, the DNA is TGTGCCAGCAGTAAGACAGGGACCTATGGCTACACCTTC. Its protein is CASSKTGTYGYTF. Full variable domain (outside the CDR3, taken from reference TRBV5-5 and TRBJ1-2): DAGVTQSPTHLIKTRGQQVTLRCSPISGHKSVSWYQQVLGQGPQFIFQYYEKEERGRGNFPDRFSARQFPNYSSELNVNALLLGDSALYLCASSKTGTYGYTFGSGTRLTVV.

This clonotype was recorded at least ten times. The chain links TRBV12-3 or TRBV12-4 to TRBJ1-1; D remains unclear. Trimming took 2 bases from V and 10 from J, leaving 20 bases between them. CDR3 length: 15 amino acids. This CDR3 is CASSLSGRALFVAFF. For the CDR3, the DNA is TGTGCCAGCAGTTTAAGTGGACGGGCTTTGTTTGTAGCTTTCTTT.

The chain couples TRBV9 to TRBJ1-5, with D uncertain. CDR1 and CDR2 (germline): SGDLS, YYNGEE. V was pared by 3 bases and J by 0 bases, with 10 bases between. This CDR3 comprises 15 residues. The CDR3 bases are TGTGCCAGCAGCGGAGGTTCCAATAGCAATCAGCCCCAGCATTTT. It yields the protein CASSGGSNSNQPQHF.

This clonotype was detected ten times or more. CDR3 nucleotides: TGTGCCAGCAGTGACGGTCAGCCCCAGCATTTT. Translation gives CASSDGQPQHF. This sequence joins TRBV2 and TRBJ1-5; D is ambiguous. This CDR3 region has 11 residues. V gave up 3 bases and J gave up 6 bases, with 3 bases separating them. Germline CDR1 SNHLY, CDR2 FYNNEI.

The chain has TRBV4-1 and TRBJ2-7; TRBD1 matches 9 bases. Germline trimming cut 4 bases from V and 7 bases from J; bases unmatched to any gene: 14. Germline lookup yields CDR1 MGHRA and CDR2 YSYEKL. The length of the CDR3 is 16 residues. Written as DNA, the CDR3 is TGCGCCAGCAGCCTAAGACCGGGACAGGGCCCTCTGGAGCAGTACTTC. Amino acids: CASSLRPGQGPLEQYF.

This clonotype came up a few times. This may stem from a read error, because a much larger clone lies one nucleotide away. This chain connects TRBV2 to TRBJ2-6; D gene uncertain. V was shortened by 6 bases and J by 0 bases, with 3 bases between the two germline ends. CDR1 is SNHLY, CDR2 FYNNEI, per germline. The CDR3 totals 13 residues. CDR3 coding DNA: TGTGCCAGCAGGATCTCTGGGGCCAACGTCCTGACTTTC. This codes for CASRISGANVLTF. Full variable domain (outside the CDR3, taken from reference TRBV2 and TRBJ2-6): EPEVTQTPSHQVTQMGQEVILRCVPISNHLYFYWYRQILGQKVEFLVSFYNNEISEKSEIFDDQFSVERPDGSNFTLKIRSTKLEDSAMYFCASRISGANVLTFGAGSRLTVL.

Here the CDR3 reads CARGGVTPAFF. CDR3 sequence (DNA): TGTGCCAGGGGGGGGGTCACCCCAGCTTTCTTT. The rearrangement links TRBV2 to TRBJ1-1, with a possible D match to TRBD1 (5 bases). Germline CDR1 is SNHLY and CDR2 is FYNNEI. The CDR3 is made up of 11 amino acids. V was cut by 9 bases and J by 10 bases, with 15 bases left in between. The full variable domain, rest sourced from reference TRBV2 and TRBJ1-1, is EPEVTQTPSHQVTQMGQEVILRCVPISNHLYFYWYRQILGQKVEFLVSFYNNEISEKSEIFDDQFSVERPDGSNFTLKIRSTKLEDSAMYFCARGGVTPAFFGQGTRLTVV.

Many counts were recorded for this clonotype. This chain joins TRBV6-1 and TRBJ2-7; 9 bases align to TRBD1. The CDR3 is 13 residues long. CDR1 and CDR2 from the germline V gene are MNHNS and SASEGT. V gave up 4 bases and J gave up 6 bases; unmatched junction bases: 4. Here the CDR3 reads CASSAGQGLEQYF. Written as DNA, the CDR3 is TGTGCCAGCAGTGCTGGACAGGGGCTCGAGCAGTACTTC.

The chain is built from TRBV7-9 and TRBJ1-1, with TRBD1 matching over 8 bases. The germline CDR1 and CDR2 sequences are SEHNR and FQNEAQ (reference sequence). V lost 0 bases, J lost 4 bases, and 16 bases stayed unmatched. The CDR3 has 19 residues. CDR3: CASSLAGGDSRGRLTEAFF. CDR3 in DNA: TGTGCCAGCAGCTTAGCGGGGGGGGATTCCAGGGGGCGCCTCACTGAAGCTTTCTTT.

This clonotype was found a few times. The chain recombines TRBV30 with TRBJ2-7; D is possibly TRBD1 (6 bases). V was clipped by 3 bases and J by 0 bases, with 12 bases between them. The germline V gene encodes CDR1 GTSNPN and CDR2 SVGIG (reference sequence). The CDR3 spans 14 residues. The CDR3 DNA is TGTGCCTGGAGCAGGGGACGGGACTCCTACGAGCAGTACTTC. Translation gives CAWSRGRDSYEQYF. The whole variable domain, remainder taken from reference TRBV30 and TRBJ2-7, is SQTIHQWPATLVQPVGSPLSLECTVEGTSNPNLYWYRQAAGRGLQLLFYSVGIGQISSEVPQNLSASRPQDRQFILSSKKLLLSDSGFYLCAWSRGRDSYEQYFGPGTRLTVT.

The rearrangement uses TRBV2 and TRBJ1-6; D is unclear. This CDR3 spans 13 amino acids. CDR1 and CDR2 (germline): SNHLY, FYNNEI. The germline V and J ends were trimmed by 7 bases and 8 bases, with 12 bases remaining between them. The CDR3 sequence: CASKTYSDSPLHF. The CDR3 nucleotides read TGTGCCAGCAAGACGTATTCAGATTCACCCCTCCACTTT. The complete variable domain, with remaining parts taken from reference TRBV2 and TRBJ1-6, reads EPEVTQTPSHQVTQMGQEVILRCVPISNHLYFYWYRQILGQKVEFLVSFYNNEISEKSEIFDDQFSVERPDGSNFTLKIRSTKLEDSAMYFCASKTYSDSPLHFGNGTRLTVT.

In its sample, this clonotype was seen a few times. The chain has TRBV27 and TRBJ1-1, with 10 bases that match TRBD1. CDR1 is MNHEY, CDR2 SMNVEV, per germline (reference sequence). The CDR3 runs 15 residues. V lost 9 bases, J lost 1 base, and 8 bases stayed unmatched. CDR3 nucleotide sequence: TGTGCCAGTACTGACAGGGGGCTGGGGAACACTGAAGCTTTCTTT. Translating it yields CASTDRGLGNTEAFF.

This clonotype occurred once. V gene TRBV28 combines with J gene TRBJ2-3; 12 positions agree with TRBD2. The length of the CDR3 is 17 residues. The junction had 7 bases not matched to a gene; V was cut back by 5 bases and J by 1 base. The germline V gene encodes CDR1 MDHEN and CDR2 SYDVKM. The DNA for the CDR3 is TGTGCCAGCAGTAGACTAGCGGGAGAATCTGGCACAGATACGCAGTATTTT. Translating gives CASSRLAGESGTDTQYF.

The V gene is TRBV20-1, the J gene TRBJ1-2; possible D gene TRBD1, 6 bases. V dropped 6 bases and J dropped 5 bases, with 16 bases sitting between them. CDR3 length equals 13 residues. Germline-derived CDR1 and CDR2 are DFQATT and SNEGSKA (reference sequence). CDR3 sequence: CSAEGGGQYGYTF. The CDR3 DNA sequence: TGCAGTGCCGAAGGGGGGGGTCAGTATGGCTACACCTTC.

This clonotype was seen more than once but under ten times. The chain links TRBV7-3 to TRBJ2-1; no clear D gene. V was cut by 5 bases and J by 3 bases, with 8 bases left in between. The CDR3 runs 13 residues. The V gene's germline CDR1 is SGHTA and CDR2 FQGTGA. The CDR3 nucleotides are TGTGCCAGCAGCATGGCGTACTACAATGAGCAGTTCTTC. It encodes CASSMAYYNEQFF.

The V call is TRBV25-1, the J call TRBJ1-1, with TRBD1 matching over 8 bases. CDR3 size: 14 residues. The germline CDR1 and CDR2 sequences are MGHDK and SYGVNS. Germline trimming cut 8 bases from V and 11 bases from J; bases unmatched to any gene: 16. The CDR3 sequence: CASSTTGVFDKAFF. CDR3 nucleotides: TGTGCCAGCTCGACGACAGGGGTATTTGATAAGGCTTTCTTT.

Note on this clonotype: One base away lies a much larger clone, so this may be a sequencing read error. V gene TRBV6-1 combines with J gene TRBJ1-2, with no clear D. Looked up from germline, CDR1 is MNHNS and CDR2 is SASEGT. The CDR3 totals 17 residues. DNA for the CDR3: TGTGCCAGCACCCTTTTCGTACCCTACTCCTCTGGCTATGACTACACCTTC. Amino acids: CASTLFVPYSSGYDYTF.

This rearrangement joins TRBV6-2 or TRBV6-3 to TRBJ2-7; D is unresolved. The CDR3 contains 16 residues. V was pared by 8 bases and J by 7 bases, with 27 bases between. Germline V gives CDR1 MNHEY, CDR2 SVGEGT. The CDR3 DNA is TGTGCCAGCTGCCCTACATACTCGTCTCGAGCGCCTGAGCAGTACTTC. This gives the protein CASCPTYSSRAPEQYF.

This clonotype was detected many times. V and J are TRBV20-1 and TRBJ2-5, with TRBD2 identical over 14 bases. With 6 bases clipped from V and 1 base from J, the junction kept 7 bases outside the gene matches. The CDR3 loop spans 16 amino acids. Germline V gives CDR1 DFQATT, CDR2 SNEGSKA (reference sequence). Here the CDR3 DNA reads TGCAGTGCGAGACTAGCGGGAGGGCCGCGCCAAGAGACCCAGTACTTC. Protein product: CSARLAGGPRQETQYF.

This clonotype appeared many times. V gene TRBV28 combines with J gene TRBJ1-6; D call uncertain. The CDR3 extends over 11 amino acids. The V end was cut by 6 bases, the J end by 7 bases, with 4 bases between. Germline V gene data show CDR1 as MDHEN and CDR2 as SYDVKM. CDR3 in DNA: TGTGCCAGCAGCAAGAATTCACCCCTCCACTTT. This encodes CASSKNSPLHF.

The chain links TRBV7-2 to TRBJ2-7; 13 nucleotides align to TRBD2. The J segment lost 0 bases and the V segment lost 4 bases, leaving 12 bases of the junction unmatched. CDR3 length: 19 residues. Germline loops: CDR1 SGHTA, CDR2 FQGNSA. The CDR3 here is CASSSPSGTSGVFSYEQYF. The CDR3 DNA is TGTGCCAGCAGCTCCCCTTCCGGGACTAGCGGGGTGTTCTCCTACGAGCAGTACTTC.